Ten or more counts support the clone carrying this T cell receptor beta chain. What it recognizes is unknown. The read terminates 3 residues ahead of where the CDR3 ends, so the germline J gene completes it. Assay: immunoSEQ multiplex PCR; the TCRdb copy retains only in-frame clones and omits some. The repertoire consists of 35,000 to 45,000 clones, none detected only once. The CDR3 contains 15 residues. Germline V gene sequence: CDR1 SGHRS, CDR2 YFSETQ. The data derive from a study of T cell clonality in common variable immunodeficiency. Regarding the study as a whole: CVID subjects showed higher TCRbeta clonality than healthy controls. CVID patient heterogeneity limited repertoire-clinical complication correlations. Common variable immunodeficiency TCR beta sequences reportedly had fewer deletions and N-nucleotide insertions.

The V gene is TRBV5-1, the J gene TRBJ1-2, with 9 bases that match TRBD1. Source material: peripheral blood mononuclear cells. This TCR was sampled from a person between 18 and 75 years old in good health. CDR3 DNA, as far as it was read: TGCGCCAGCAGCTTGGGGGACAGGGATGGAAGGGGC. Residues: CASSLGDRDGRG. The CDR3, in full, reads CASSLGDRDGRGYTF.